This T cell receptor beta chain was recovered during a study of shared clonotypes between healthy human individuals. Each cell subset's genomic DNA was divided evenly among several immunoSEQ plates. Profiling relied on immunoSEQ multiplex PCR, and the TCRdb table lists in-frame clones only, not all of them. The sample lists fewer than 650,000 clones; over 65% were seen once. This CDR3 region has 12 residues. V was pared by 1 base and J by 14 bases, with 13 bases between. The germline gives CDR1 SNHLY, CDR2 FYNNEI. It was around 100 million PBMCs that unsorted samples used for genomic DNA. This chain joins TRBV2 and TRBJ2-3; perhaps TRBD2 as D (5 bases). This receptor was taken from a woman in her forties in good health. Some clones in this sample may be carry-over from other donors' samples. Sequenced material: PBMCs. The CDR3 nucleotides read TGTGCCAGCAGTGAAGTTAGCGCCAGTGCGTATTTT. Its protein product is CASSEVSASAYF.